One T cell receptor beta chain is described in this entry. At least ten counts were recorded for this clonotype. This receptor's antigen is unknown. The sample holds no much larger clone one base away, and base qualities are not on file. This entry is derived from a study of early T cells in non-severe SARS-CoV-2 infection (TCRdb year 2021). As for the study more broadly: Because TCR sequencing was done on bulk RNA from unsorted whole blood, the alpha and beta chains could not be paired. Summary of the overall study and its limitations: VDJdb matching was skewed toward anti-spike CD8 responses and likely underestimated virus-specific expansions, missing private and CD4 specificities.

V and J lose 5 bases and 1 base, and a span of 14 bases separates them. The CDR3 sequence holds 15 residues, the cysteine and phenylalanine included. The entry retains the CDR3 DNA only, 45 bases that are in frame from base 1. Per the germline V gene, MDHEN is the CDR1 and SYDVKM is the CDR2. The study was a case-control design nested within a healthcare worker cohort in London, UK, with weekly nasopharyngeal swab PCR tests and blood sampling. Healthcare workers were recruited during the week of the UK lockdown, between 23 and 31 March 2020, and followed weekly for up to roughly 15 weeks. The method was 5' RACE. Sequenced on a NextSeq 500. The TCR library protocol attached unique molecular identifiers to individual cDNA molecules to correct for sequencing error and PCR bias. Both TCR alpha and beta chains were sequenced, and tight co-correlation was observed between alpha and beta sequence abundances in each sample. As for the authors' bioinformatics: Decombinator V4 was used to perform V gene, J gene and CDR3 annotation of TCR sequences. TCRs were defined as expanded if a significant change between any two time points was detected under a Poisson model with p below 0.0001. TCR abundances were normalised to the total number of TCRs sequenced in each sample and reported as counts per million. TRAV1-2 paired with TRAJ12, TRAJ20 or TRAJ33 defined MAIT TCRs, while TRAV10 paired with TRAJ18 defined iNKT TCRs. VDJdb, accessed on 1 November 2021, was searched for TCRs annotated for CMV, EBV and SARS-CoV-2, and TCRs annotated for more than one antigen were excluded. TCRdb redid the processing of the public reads, applying fastp at Q25 and MiXCR, and retained in-frame beta chains. Each entry merges the rows of one CDR3 protein and shows their most common DNA and genes. None of the V and J calls come from the authors' own analysis; TCRdb made them. In all, the sample holds roughly 100,000 distinct CDR3 sequences, and less than 15% of those were seen once. Around 2.4% of the sample lies in the top ten.

Material: whole blood. The chain couples TRBV28 to TRBJ1-1; the D gene is perhaps TRBD1, from 5 matching bases. This sequence originates from an adult who was a healthcare worker with PCR-confirmed SARS-CoV-2 infection or an uninfected control (not recorded which). The CDR3 reads as follows: CASSRPGTGNTEAFF. The DNA sequence follows: TGTGCCAGCAGTCGCCCCGGGACGGGGAACACTGAAGCTTTCTTT.